This T cell receptor (beta chain) was identified in a study of radiation and T cells in renal cell carcinoma (TCRdb year 2020). For the wider study: In total, some 52 samples underwent TCR beta sequencing: approximately 26 tumors plus 27 peripheral blood samples. Across all 53 samples, 4,016,671 unique CDR3 nucleotide sequences encoding roughly 2,800,000 unique CDR3 amino acid sequences were identified.

The sample's time point, from its label and the paper: tumor resected at nephrectomy. According to the study, the label for this sample's treatment or condition signals: treatment-naive control, cytoreductive nephrectomy. Control tumors were obtained from treatment-naive renal cell carcinoma patients in whom cytoreductive nephrectomy was performed without prior radiation. Renal cell carcinoma with clear cell pathology was present in all patients. Control tumors used for TCR sequencing came from several females and approximately ten males, resected 2011 to 2014, with median age about 50 years (range roughly 40 to 85). Tumors were dissociated mechanically, digested with collagenase/hyaluronidase at 37 degrees C, processed in gentleMACS C tubes, and stored in liquid nitrogen. The QIAamp DNA Blood Mini Kit (Qiagen) was used to prepare genomic DNA for TCR sequencing. The analyses included just those samples that passed every quality control check.

Following the manufacturer's recommendations, the immunoSEQ kit was used to generate TCR beta libraries from genomic DNA. For library preparation, a first multiplex PCR was performed with proprietary primers, followed by a second PCR in which unique barcodes were added, and bead cleanups were performed after each round. A kit-provided positive control reaction and a negative control reaction were included in every sample batch. The final libraries were assessed on an Agilent 4200 TapeStation D1000 ScreenTape, pooled by volume, and quantified by qPCR. Sequencing was performed on an Illumina NextSeq500 using a MidOutput 150-cycle cartridge, with 156 Read1 cycles, 15 Index1 cycles, and the kit custom primers. The pooled library was loaded at 0.75 to 1 pM, and roughly 20% PhiX control was spiked in. For the original study's pipeline: Vendor-processed data were analyzed in R, with a clonotype defined as all T cells sharing the same CDR3 nucleotide sequence. In the clone abundance analyses, frequencies were normalized to the 10,000 most abundant clones in each sample. Public T cell clones, which averaged fewer than five per sample, were removed prior to analysis. ImmunoMap was used for dominant motif analysis with the PAM10 matrix, a gap penalty of 30, and a homology threshold of 0.3, and any motif reaching a cumulative frequency of at least 0.01 was considered dominant. TCRdb's version of the immuneACCESS table is confined to in-frame rearrangements and falls short of the full clone set. An unresolved V gene accounts for under half of the shortfall where checked; the remainder is of unknown origin. V, J and clone size reflect that table, while D and trimming were determined from the DNA. In all, the sample holds about 8,100 clones, and less than 80% of those were seen once. About 20% of the sample rests with the top ten.

What the work shows at the level of the full study, not this receptor alone: Compared with controls, irradiated tumors had higher TCR clonality, as the top 100 clonotypes made up an average of around 50% of the repertoire, versus about 40% in nephrectomy-only tumors. Irradiated tumors contained more dominant CDR3 motifs, and these motifs occupied a larger share of the repertoire than in control tumors. Effects of radiation dose or scheduling on the TCR repertoire could not be addressed with the single-armed trial design. Intratumoral heterogeneity went uncaptured because the only tumor material available was small regions of about 1 g.

To note about this clone: Its antigen remains undetermined. No quality values exist for individual bases; no much larger clone is one base distant.

This clonotype originated in a man aged 55 to 70 with renal cell carcinoma. The starting material was tumor tissue, obtained from a patient whose treatment was nephrectomy without radiotherapy.

The DNA sequence is given as TGCAGTGCTAGGATGGAAGAGACCCAGTACTTC. This translates into CSARMEETQYF. The chain employs TRBV20-1 and TRBJ2-5, with no D gene named confidently. The CDR3 holds 11 amino acids from the cysteine to the phenylalanine. Here the CDR3 DNA is all that survives: 33 bases in frame from base 1. The junction shows trimming of 3 bases on V and 3 bases on J, plus 5 bases between the germline ends. CDR1 and CDR2 are read off the germline V gene (reference sequence) as DFQATT and SNEGSKA.